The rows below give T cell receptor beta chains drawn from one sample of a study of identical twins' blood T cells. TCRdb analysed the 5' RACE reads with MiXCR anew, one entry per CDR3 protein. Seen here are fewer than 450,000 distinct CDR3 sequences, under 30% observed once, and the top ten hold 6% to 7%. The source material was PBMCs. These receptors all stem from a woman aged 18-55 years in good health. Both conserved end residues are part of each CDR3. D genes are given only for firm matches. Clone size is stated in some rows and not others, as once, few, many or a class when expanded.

cdr3_nt: TGTGCCAGCAGCCAGGAAACAGGGGCTAACTACGAGCAGTACTTC
cdr3_aa: CASSQETGANYEQYF
j_call: TRBJ2-7
cdr3_length: 15
d_call: TRBD1
v_call: TRBV14
clone_size: few

cdr3_nt: TGCGCCAGCAGTGGAATTGCCCAGACGAACACTGAAGCTTTCTTT
cdr3_aa: CASSGIAQTNTEAFF
j_call: TRBJ1-1
cdr3_length: 15
d_call: NA
v_call: TRBV10-2
clone_size: few

cdr3_nt: TGCAGTGCCAGGGGGGACAGCTACGAGCAGTACTTC
cdr3_aa: CSARGDSYEQYF
j_call: TRBJ2-7
cdr3_length: 12
d_call: NA
v_call: TRBV20-1
clone_size: many

cdr3_nt: TGCAGCGCTACGATGGGGGTTGGAGATACGCAGTATTTT
cdr3_aa: CSATMGVGDTQYF
j_call: TRBJ2-3
cdr3_length: 13
d_call: NA
v_call: TRBV29-1
clone_size: few

cdr3_nt: TGCAGTGCTAGAGATGGGCGGGCCCCAACCTATAATTCACCCCTCCACTTT
cdr3_aa: CSARDGRAPTYNSPLHF
j_call: TRBJ1-6
cdr3_length: 17
d_call: NA
v_call: TRBV20-1
clone_size: NA

cdr3_nt: TGTGCCAGCAGGACCGGGATTCTACAAGATAGCTCTGGAAACACCATATATTTT
cdr3_aa: CASRTGILQDSSGNTIYF
j_call: TRBJ1-3
cdr3_length: 18
d_call: NA
v_call: TRBV7-9
clone_size: few

cdr3_nt: TGTGCCAGCAGTTACCGGTCTGTGGGTGAAGCTTTCTTT
cdr3_aa: CASSYRSVGEAFF
j_call: TRBJ1-1
cdr3_length: 13
d_call: NA
v_call: TRBV6-6
clone_size: few

cdr3_nt: TGTGCCAGCAGTGAACCTAAGACAGGGAAGTTGAACTATGGCTACACCTTC
cdr3_aa: CASSEPKTGKLNYGYTF
j_call: TRBJ1-2
cdr3_length: 17
d_call: TRBD1
v_call: TRBV2
clone_size: NA

cdr3_nt: TGTGCCAGCAGCTTACTAAACTCACTCCGGGAGACCCAGTACTTC
cdr3_aa: CASSLLNSLRETQYF
j_call: TRBJ2-5
cdr3_length: 15
d_call: NA
v_call: TRBV5-6
clone_size: NA

cdr3_nt: TGTGCCAGCAGTCTTAGCGGGGGTTACACAGATACGCAGTGTTTT
cdr3_aa: CASSLSGGYTDTQCF
j_call: TRBJ2-3
cdr3_length: 15
d_call: TRBD2
v_call: TRBV2
clone_size: few